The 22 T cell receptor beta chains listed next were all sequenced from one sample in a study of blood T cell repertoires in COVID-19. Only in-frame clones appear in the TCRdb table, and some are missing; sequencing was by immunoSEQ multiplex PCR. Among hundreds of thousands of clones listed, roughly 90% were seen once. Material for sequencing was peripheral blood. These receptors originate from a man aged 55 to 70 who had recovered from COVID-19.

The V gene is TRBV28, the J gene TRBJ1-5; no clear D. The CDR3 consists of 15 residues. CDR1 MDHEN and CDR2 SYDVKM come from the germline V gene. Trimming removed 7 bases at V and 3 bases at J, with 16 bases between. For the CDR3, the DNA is TGTGCCAGCACCCTCCTTGGGCCACTCAATCAGCCCCAGCATTTT. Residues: CASTLLGPLNQPQHF.

CDR3: CASSEAWRVGNTIYF. In nucleotides, the CDR3 is TGTGCCAGCAGTGAAGCTTGGAGAGTTGGAAACACCATATATTTT. The J gene is TRBJ1-3, the V gene TRBV6-1; D not certain. Looked up from germline, CDR1 is MNHNS and CDR2 is SASEGT. V gave up 0 bases and J gave up 3 bases, with 9 bases separating them. The CDR3 is 15 amino acids.

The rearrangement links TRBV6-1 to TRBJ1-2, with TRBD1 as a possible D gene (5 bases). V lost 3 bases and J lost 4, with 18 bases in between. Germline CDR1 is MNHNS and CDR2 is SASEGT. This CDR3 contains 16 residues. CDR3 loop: CASSDGNRLRFYGYTF. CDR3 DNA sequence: TGTGCCAGCAGTGATGGCAACAGGCTCCGCTTCTATGGCTACACCTTC.

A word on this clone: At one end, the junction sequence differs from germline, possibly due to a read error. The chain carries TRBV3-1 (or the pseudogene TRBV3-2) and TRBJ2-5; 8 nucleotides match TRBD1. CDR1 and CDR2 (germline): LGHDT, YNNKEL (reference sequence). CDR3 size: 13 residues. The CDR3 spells CASSPIEGGQGNF. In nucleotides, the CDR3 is TGTGCCAGCAGCCCCATAGAGGGAGGACAGGGAAACTTC.

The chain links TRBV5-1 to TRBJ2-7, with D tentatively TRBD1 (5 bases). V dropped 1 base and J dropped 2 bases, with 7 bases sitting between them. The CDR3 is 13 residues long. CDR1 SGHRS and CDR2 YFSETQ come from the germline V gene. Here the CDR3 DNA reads TGCGCCAGCAGCTTGATCAGGGCCTACGAGCAGTACTTC. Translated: CASSLIRAYEQYF.

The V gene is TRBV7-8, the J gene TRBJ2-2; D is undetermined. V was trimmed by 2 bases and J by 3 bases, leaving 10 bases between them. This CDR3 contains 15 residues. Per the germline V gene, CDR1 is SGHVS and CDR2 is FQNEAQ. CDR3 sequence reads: CASSLPGSYTGELFF. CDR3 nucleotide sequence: TGTGCCAGCAGCTTACCCGGGTCATACACCGGGGAGCTGTTTTTT.

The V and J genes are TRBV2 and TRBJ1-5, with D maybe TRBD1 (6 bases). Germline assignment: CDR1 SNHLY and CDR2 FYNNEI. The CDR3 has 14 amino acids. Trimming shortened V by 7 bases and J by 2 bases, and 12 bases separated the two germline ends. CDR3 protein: CASTSGDRNQPQHF. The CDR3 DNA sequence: TGTGCCAGCACCTCAGGGGACCGCAATCAGCCCCAGCATTTT.

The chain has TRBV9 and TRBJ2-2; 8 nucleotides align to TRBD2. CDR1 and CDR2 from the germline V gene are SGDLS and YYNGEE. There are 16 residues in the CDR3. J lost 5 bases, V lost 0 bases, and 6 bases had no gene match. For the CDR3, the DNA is TGTGCCAGCAGCGTAGGCCCGGGAGGGAGTACCGGGGAGCTGTTTTTT. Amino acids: CASSVGPGGSTGELFF.

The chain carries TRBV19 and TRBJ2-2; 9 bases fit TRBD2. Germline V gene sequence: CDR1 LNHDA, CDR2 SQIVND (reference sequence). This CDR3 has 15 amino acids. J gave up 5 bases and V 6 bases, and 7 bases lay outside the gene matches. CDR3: CASRPSGGITGELFF. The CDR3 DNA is TGTGCCAGTAGACCGAGCGGGGGGATAACCGGGGAGCTGTTTTTT.

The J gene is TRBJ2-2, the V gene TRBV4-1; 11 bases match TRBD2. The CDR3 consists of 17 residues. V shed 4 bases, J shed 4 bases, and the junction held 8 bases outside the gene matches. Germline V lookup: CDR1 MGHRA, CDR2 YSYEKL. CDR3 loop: CASSLRIGTSGTGELFF. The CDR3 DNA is TGCGCCAGCAGCCTAAGGATAGGGACTAGCGGCACCGGGGAGCTGTTTTTT.

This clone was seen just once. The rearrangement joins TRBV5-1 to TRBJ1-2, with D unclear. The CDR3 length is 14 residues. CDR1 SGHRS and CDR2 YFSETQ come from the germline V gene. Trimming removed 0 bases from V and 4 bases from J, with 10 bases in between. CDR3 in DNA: TGCGCCAGCAGCTTGGATACAGTCCCCTATGGCTACACCTTC. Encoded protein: CASSLDTVPYGYTF.

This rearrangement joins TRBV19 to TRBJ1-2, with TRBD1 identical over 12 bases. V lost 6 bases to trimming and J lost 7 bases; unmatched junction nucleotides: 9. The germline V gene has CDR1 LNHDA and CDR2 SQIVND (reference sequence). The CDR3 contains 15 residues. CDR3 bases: TGTGCCAGTAGACCCGCAGGGACAGGGGGCTTTGGCTACACCTTC. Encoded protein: CASRPAGTGGFGYTF.

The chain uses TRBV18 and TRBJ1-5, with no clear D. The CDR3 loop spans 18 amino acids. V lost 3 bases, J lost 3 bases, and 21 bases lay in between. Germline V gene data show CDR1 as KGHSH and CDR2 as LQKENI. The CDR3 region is CASSPGAKARGYNQPQHF. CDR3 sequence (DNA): TGTGCCAGCTCACCGGGAGCGAAGGCACGAGGTTACAATCAGCCCCAGCATTTT.

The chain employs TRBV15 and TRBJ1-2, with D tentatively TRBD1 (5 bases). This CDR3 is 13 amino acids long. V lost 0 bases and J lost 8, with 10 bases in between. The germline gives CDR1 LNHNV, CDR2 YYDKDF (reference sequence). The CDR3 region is CATSRDQGWGYTF. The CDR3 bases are TGTGCCACCAGCAGAGATCAGGGATGGGGCTACACCTTC.

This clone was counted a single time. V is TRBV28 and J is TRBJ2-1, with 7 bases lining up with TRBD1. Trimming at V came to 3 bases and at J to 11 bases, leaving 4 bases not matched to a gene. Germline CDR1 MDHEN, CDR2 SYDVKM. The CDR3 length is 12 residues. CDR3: CASSLRQGKQFF. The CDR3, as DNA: TGTGCCAGCAGTTTGCGACAGGGTAAGCAGTTCTTC.

The CDR3 DNA is TGTGCCACGACTAGCGGGGAAGAGACCCAGTACTTC. It translates to CATTSGEETQYF. The chain recombines TRBV15 with TRBJ2-5; TRBD2 aligns across 11 bases. The CDR3 has 12 amino acids. The ends lost 9 bases at V and 3 bases at J; junction bases unmatched: 0. CDR1 is LNHNV, CDR2 YYDKDF, per germline (reference sequence).

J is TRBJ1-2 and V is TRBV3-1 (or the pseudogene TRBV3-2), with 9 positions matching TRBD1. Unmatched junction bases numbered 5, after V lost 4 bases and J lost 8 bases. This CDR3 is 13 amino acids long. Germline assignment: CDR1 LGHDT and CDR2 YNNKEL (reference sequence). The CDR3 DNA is TGTGCCAGCAGCCGAGAGACAGGGGGGGGCTACACCTTC. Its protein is CASSRETGGGYTF.

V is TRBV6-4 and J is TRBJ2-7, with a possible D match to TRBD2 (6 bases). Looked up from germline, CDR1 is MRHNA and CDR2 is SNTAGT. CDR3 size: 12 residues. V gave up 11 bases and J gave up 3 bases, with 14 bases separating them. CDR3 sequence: CAGDCPHYEQYF. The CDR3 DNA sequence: TGTGCCGGGGACTGCCCCCACTACGAGCAGTACTTC.

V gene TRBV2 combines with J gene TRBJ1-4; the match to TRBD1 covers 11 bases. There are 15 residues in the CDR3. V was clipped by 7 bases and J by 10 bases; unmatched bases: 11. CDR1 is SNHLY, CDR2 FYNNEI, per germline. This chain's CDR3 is CASIRDRGTGGKLFF. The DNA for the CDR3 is TGTGCCAGCATCCGGGACAGGGGGACGGGGGGAAAACTGTTTTTT.

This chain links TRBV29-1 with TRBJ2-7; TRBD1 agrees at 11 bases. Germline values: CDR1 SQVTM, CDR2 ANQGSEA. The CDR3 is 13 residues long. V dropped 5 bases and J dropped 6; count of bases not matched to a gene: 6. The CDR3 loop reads CSVTGQGVGEQYF. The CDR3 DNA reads TGCAGCGTTACGGGACAGGGGGTTGGCGAGCAGTACTTC.

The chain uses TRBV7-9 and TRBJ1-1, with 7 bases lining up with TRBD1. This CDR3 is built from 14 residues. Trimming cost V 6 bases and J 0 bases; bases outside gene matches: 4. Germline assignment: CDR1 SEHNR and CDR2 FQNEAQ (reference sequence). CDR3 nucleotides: TGTGCCAGCAGAACCGACAGGGTGAACACTGAAGCTTTCTTT. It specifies CASRTDRVNTEAFF.

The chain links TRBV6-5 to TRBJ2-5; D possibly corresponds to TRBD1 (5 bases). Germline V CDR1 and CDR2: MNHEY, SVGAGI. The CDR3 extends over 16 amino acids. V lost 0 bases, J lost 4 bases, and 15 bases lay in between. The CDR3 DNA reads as TGTGCCAGCAGTTACTCAGGGCAGGGTCCAGGAGAGACCCAGTACTTC. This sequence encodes CASSYSGQGPGETQYF.